These 5 T cell receptor beta chains were all obtained from the same sample, sequenced in a study of T cells after yellow fever vaccination. From the 5' RACE reads, TCRdb called clonotypes with MiXCR, one entry per CDR3 protein. Here the sample spans approximately 260,000 distinct CDR3 sequences, roughly 5.6% being singletons. Material: CD4+ T cells sorted from PBMCs, obtained on the day of the yellow fever booster vaccination. These receptors all stem from a young man who received the YFV17D yellow fever vaccine.

In DNA, the CDR3 is TGTGCCAGCAGCTTTCAACCTGGCCTTTATGGCTACACCTTC. Translated, it gives CASSFQPGLYGYTF. The chain is built from TRBV7-9 and TRBJ1-2; D not certain. CDR3 length: 14 amino acids. Germline V gene lookup returns CDR1 SEHNR and CDR2 FQNEAQ (reference sequence). Trimming removed 3 bases from V and 5 bases from J, with 13 bases in between.

This chain joins TRBV20-1 and TRBJ1-1; D is ambiguous. The length of the CDR3 is 13 residues. Per germline, CDR1 DFQATT and CDR2 SNEGSKA (reference sequence). As DNA, the CDR3 is TGCAGCGGGAAAAAACGAAGAGGAACTGAAGCTTTCTTT. It translates to CSGKKRRGTEAFF.

V and J are TRBV9 and TRBJ1-2, with TRBD1 identical over 7 bases. CDR3 length equals 15 residues. With 0 bases clipped from V and 4 bases from J, the junction kept 6 bases outside the gene matches. Germline V gene sequence: CDR1 SGDLS, CDR2 YYNGEE. The chain's CDR3 is CASSVGAGGTYGYTF. DNA for the CDR3: TGTGCCAGCAGCGTAGGGGCAGGGGGGACCTATGGCTACACCTTC.

In its sample, this clonotype was seen many times. The gene calls are TRBV20-1 and TRBJ1-2; the D is unclear. The CDR3 spans 14 residues. Germline loops: CDR1 DFQATT, CDR2 SNEGSKA (reference sequence). The CDR3 region is CRAARKFFLYGYTF. Written as DNA, the CDR3 is TGCAGGGCGGCGCGGAAATTCTTCCTCTATGGCTACACCTTC.

This clonotype was found a few times. The chain has TRBV28 and TRBJ2-7; no clear D. Germline CDR1 reads MDHEN; CDR2 reads SYDVKM. There are 13 residues in the CDR3. Trimming left V 5 bases short and J 6 bases short, with 14 bases between. The CDR3 loop reads CASSTIHLPEQYV. CDR3 nucleotides: TGTGCCAGCAGTACTATCCACCTCCCCGAGCAGTACGTC.